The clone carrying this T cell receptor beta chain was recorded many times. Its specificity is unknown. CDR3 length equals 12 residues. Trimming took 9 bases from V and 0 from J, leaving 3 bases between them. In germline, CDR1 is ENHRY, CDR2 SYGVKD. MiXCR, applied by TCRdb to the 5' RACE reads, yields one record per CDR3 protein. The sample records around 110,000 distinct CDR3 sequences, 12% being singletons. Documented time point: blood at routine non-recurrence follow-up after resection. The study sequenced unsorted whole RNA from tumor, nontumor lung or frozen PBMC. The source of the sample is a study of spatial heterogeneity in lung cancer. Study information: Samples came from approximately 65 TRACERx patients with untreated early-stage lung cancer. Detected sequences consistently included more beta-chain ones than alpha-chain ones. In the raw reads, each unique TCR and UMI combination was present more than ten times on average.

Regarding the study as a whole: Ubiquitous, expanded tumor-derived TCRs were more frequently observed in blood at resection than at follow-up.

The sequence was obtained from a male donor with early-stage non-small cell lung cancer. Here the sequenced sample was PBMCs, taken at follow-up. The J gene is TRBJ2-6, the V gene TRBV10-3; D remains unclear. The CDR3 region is CAISSGANVLTF. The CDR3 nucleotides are TGTGCCATTAGCTCTGGGGCCAACGTCCTGACTTTC.